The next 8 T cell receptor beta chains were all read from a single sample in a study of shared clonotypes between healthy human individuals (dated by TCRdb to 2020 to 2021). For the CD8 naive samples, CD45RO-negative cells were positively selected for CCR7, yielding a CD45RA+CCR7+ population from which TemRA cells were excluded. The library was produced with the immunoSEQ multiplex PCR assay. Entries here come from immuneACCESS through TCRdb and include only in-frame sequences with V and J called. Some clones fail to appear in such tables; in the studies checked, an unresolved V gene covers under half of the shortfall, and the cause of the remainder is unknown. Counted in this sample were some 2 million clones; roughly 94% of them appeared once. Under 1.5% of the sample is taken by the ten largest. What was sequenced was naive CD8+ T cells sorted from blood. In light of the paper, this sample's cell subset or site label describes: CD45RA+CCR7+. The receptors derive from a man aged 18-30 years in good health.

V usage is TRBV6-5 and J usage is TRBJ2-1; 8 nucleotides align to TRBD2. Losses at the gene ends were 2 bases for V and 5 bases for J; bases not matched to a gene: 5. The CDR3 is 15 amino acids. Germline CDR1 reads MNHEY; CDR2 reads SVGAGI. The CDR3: CASSYGAGADNEQFF. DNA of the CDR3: TGTGCCAGCAGTTACGGAGCGGGGGCCGACAATGAGCAGTTCTTC.

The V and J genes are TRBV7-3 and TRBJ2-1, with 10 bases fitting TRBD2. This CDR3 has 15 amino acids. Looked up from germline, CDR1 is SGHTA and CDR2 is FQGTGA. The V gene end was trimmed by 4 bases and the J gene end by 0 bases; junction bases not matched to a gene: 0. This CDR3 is CASSWTSGSYNEQFF. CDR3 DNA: TGTGCCAGCAGCTGGACTAGCGGCTCCTACAATGAGCAGTTCTTC.

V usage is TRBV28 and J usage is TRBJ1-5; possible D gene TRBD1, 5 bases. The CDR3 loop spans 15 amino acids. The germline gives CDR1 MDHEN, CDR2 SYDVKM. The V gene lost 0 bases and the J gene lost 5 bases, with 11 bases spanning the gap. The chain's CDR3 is CASSLWGGGDQPQHF. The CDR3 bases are TGTGCCAGCAGTTTATGGGGGGGAGGGGATCAGCCCCAGCATTTT.

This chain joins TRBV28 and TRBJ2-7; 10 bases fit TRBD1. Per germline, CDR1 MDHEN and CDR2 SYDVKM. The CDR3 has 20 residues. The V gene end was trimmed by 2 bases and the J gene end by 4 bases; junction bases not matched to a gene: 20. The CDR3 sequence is CASSLAGNQRQGAFWYEQYF. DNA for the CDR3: TGTGCCAGCAGTTTAGCGGGGAACCAGCGACAGGGGGCTTTCTGGTACGAGCAGTACTTC.

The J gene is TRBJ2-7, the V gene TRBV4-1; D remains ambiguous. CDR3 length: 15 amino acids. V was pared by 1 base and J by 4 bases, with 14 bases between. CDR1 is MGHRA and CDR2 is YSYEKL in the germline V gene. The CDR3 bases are TGCGCCAGCAGCCAAGTCTTAGGACCCACTTACGAGCAGTACTTC. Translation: CASSQVLGPTYEQYF.

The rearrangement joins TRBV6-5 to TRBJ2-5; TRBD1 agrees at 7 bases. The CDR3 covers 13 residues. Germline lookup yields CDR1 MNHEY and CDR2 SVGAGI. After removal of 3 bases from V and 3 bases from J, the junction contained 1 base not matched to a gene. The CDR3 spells CASSYQGEETQYF. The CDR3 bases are TGTGCCAGCAGTTATCAGGGGGAAGAGACCCAGTACTTC.

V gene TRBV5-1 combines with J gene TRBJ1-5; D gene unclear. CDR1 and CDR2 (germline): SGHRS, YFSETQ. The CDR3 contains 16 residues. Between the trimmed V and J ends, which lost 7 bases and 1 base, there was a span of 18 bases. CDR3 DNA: TGCGCCAGCCCTGCGGGCTCTAGGAGAAGCAATCAGCCCCAGCATTTT. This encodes CASPAGSRRSNQPQHF.

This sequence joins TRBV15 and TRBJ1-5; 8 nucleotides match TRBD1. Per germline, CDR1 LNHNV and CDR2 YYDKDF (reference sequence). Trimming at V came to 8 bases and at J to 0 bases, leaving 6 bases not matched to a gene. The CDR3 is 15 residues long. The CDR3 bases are TGTGCCACCGGACAGGGTAGGATTAGCAATCAGCCCCAGCATTTT. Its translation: CATGQGRISNQPQHF.